Presented here are 12 T cell receptor beta chains from one specimen sequenced in a study of identical twins' blood T cells. TCRdb processed the 5' RACE reads anew with MiXCR; each CDR3 protein has one entry. This sample has fewer than 450,000 distinct CDR3 sequences, with roughly 28% found just once. The material sequenced was PBMCs. Receptor source: a woman between 18 and 55 years old in good health.

V and J are TRBV7-9 and TRBJ1-1; D might be TRBD1 (5 bases). CDR3 size: 13 residues. CDR1 SEHNR and CDR2 FQNEAQ come from the germline V gene (reference sequence). Trimming took 5 bases from V and 6 from J, leaving 13 bases between them. The CDR3 DNA is TGTGCCAGCAGCGAGGGACGATACCCTGAAGCTTTCTTT. Its protein product is CASSEGRYPEAFF.

This clonotype occurred a few times. The V and J genes are TRBV6-2 or TRBV6-3 and TRBJ1-1; a weak D match, TRBD1 (6 bases). The V end lost 5 bases, the J end lost 8 bases, and 15 bases lay between the germline ends. The germline V gene encodes CDR1 MNHEY and CDR2 SVGEGT. The CDR3 has 13 residues. The CDR3 nucleotides read TGTGCCAGCAGTCCGAACAGGGTTGCGGAAGCTTTCTTT. This translates into CASSPNRVAEAFF.

CDR3 region: CASSLVENTGELFF. The CDR3, as DNA: TGTGCCAGCAGCTTGGTCGAGAACACCGGGGAGCTGTTTTTT. The chain combines TRBV5-4 with TRBJ2-2; D remains unclear. Germline CDR1 and CDR2: SGHNT and YYREEE (reference sequence). V lost 0 bases, J lost 1 base, and 4 bases lay in between. This CDR3 spans 14 amino acids.

The genes are TRBV20-1 and TRBJ2-1; the D is unclear. The CDR3 sequence is 11 residues long. Germline values: CDR1 DFQATT, CDR2 SNEGSKA (reference sequence). Trimming stripped 6 bases from V and 7 bases from J, with 10 bases between. CDR3 region: CSAPGPNEQFF. The CDR3 coding sequence is TGCAGTGCCCCGGGTCCGAATGAGCAGTTCTTC.

The sample holds a few counts of this clonotype. The rearrangement uses TRBV5-1 and TRBJ2-2; unclear D gene. V gave up 1 base and J gave up 3 bases, with 13 bases separating them. Germline CDR1 is SGHRS and CDR2 is YFSETQ. CDR3 length: 16 residues. The CDR3 nucleotides read TGCGCCAGCAGCTTGCGAGAGGTCATGGACACCGGGGAGCTGTTTTTT. Translation: CASSLREVMDTGELFF. The variable domain in full, completed from reference TRBV5-1 and TRBJ2-2, reads KAGVTQTPRYLIKTRGQQVTLSCSPISGHRSVSWYQQTPGQGLQFLFEYFSETQRNKGNFPGRFSGRQFSNSRSEMNVSTLELGDSALYLCASSLREVMDTGELFFGEGSRLTVL.

This clonotype turned up a few times. The chain employs TRBV27 and TRBJ1-1, with 8 nucleotides matching TRBD1. Germline V gives CDR1 MNHEY, CDR2 SMNVEV (reference sequence). The length of the CDR3 is 15 residues. Trimming removed 3 bases from V and 1 base from J; junction bases left unmatched: 4. The CDR3 region is CASSFLQGENTEAFF. The CDR3 region has the DNA TGTGCCAGCAGTTTCCTACAGGGGGAGAACACTGAAGCTTTCTTT.

This chain uses TRBV20-1 with TRBJ2-5; 8 bases line up with TRBD1. J lost 4 bases, V lost 3 bases, and 4 bases had no gene match. Germline CDR1 DFQATT, CDR2 SNEGSKA (reference sequence). This CDR3 comprises 13 residues. The chain's CDR3 is CSASRTGSETQYF. The CDR3, as DNA: TGCAGTGCTAGTCGGACAGGGTCAGAGACCCAGTACTTC.

A single count supports this clonotype. The chain carries TRBV7-9 and TRBJ2-3, with D possibly TRBD1 on 6 matching bases. Germline CDR1 SEHNR, CDR2 FQNEAQ (reference sequence). The CDR3 spans 15 residues. V lost 5 bases and J lost 2, with 14 bases in between. The CDR3 DNA sequence: TGTGCCAGCAGCATTACGAGGGGGATCACAGATACGCAGTATTTT. Translation gives CASSITRGITDTQYF.

This chain uses TRBV29-1 with TRBJ2-3; weak D call: TRBD2 (6 bases). V shed 8 bases and J shed 2 bases, with 17 bases lying between them. CDR3 length: 14 amino acids. Germline loops: CDR1 SQVTM, CDR2 ANQGSEA. The CDR3 DNA sequence: TGCAGCACACCCCCTAGCGAGAACACAGATACGCAGTATTTT. It codes for CSTPPSENTDTQYF.

The chain carries TRBV4-1 and TRBJ1-1; D is ambiguous. Germline V gene data show CDR1 as MGHRA and CDR2 as YSYEKL. The CDR3 extends over 15 amino acids. The V end lost 1 base, the J end lost 2 bases, and 11 bases lay between the germline ends. The CDR3 sequence is CASSQVSRVNTEAFF. CDR3 in DNA: TGCGCCAGCAGCCAAGTTAGCCGGGTAAACACTGAAGCTTTCTTT.

This clonotype occurred a few times. This sequence joins TRBV20-1 and TRBJ2-1, with unresolved D. Germline CDR1 is DFQATT and CDR2 is SNEGSKA (reference sequence). The CDR3 extends over 13 amino acids. V lost 2 bases and J lost 8, with 13 bases in between. The CDR3, as DNA: TGCAGTGCTAGAAGACTGCAGACGGATGAGCAGTTCTTC. It specifies CSARRLQTDEQFF.

V gene TRBV7-9 combines with J gene TRBJ1-2; D unresolved. The V end lost 3 bases, the J end lost 5 bases, and 10 bases lay between the germline ends. In germline, CDR1 is SEHNR, CDR2 FQNEAQ (reference sequence). There are 13 residues in the CDR3. The CDR3 DNA sequence: TGTGCCAGCAGCTTCAAGGGAGGATATGGCTACACCTTC. Its protein is CASSFKGGYGYTF.